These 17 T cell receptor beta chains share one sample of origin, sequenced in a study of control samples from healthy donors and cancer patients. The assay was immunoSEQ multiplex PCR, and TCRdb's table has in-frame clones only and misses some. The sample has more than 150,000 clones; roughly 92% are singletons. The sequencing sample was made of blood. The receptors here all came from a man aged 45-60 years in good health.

CDR3 region: CASSPLGNRNTEAFF. CDR3 bases: TGTGCCAGCAGCCCGTTGGGAAACAGAAACACTGAAGCTTTCTTT. This chain links TRBV4-2 with TRBJ1-1; no definite D call. Germline loops: CDR1 LGHNA, CDR2 YNFKEQ. The CDR3 sequence is 15 residues long. Trimming shortened V by 4 bases and J by 2 bases, and 14 bases separated the two germline ends.

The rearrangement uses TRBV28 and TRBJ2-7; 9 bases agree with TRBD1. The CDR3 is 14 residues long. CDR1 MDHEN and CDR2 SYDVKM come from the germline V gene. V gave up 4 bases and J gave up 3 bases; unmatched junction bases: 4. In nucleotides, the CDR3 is TGTGCCAGCAGTTCCCGGGACAGGGACTACGAGCAGTACTTC. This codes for CASSSRDRDYEQYF.

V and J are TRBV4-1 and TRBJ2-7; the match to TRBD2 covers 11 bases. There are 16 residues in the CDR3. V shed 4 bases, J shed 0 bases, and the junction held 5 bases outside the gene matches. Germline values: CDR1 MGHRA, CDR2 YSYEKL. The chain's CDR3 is CASSRSGLADSYEQYF. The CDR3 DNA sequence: TGCGCCAGCAGCCGATCGGGACTAGCGGACTCCTACGAGCAGTACTTC.

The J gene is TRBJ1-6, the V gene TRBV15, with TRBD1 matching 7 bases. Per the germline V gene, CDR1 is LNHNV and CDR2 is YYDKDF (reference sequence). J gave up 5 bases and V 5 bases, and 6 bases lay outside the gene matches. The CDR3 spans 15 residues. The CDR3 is CATSGRQGDNSPLHF. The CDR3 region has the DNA TGTGCCACCAGCGGGAGACAGGGTGATAATTCACCCCTCCACTTT.

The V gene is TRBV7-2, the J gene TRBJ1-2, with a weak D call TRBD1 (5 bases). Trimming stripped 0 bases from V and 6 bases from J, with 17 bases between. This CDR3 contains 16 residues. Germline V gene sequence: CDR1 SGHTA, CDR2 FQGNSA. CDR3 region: CASSLAIGGGRDGYTF. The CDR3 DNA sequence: TGTGCCAGCAGCTTAGCGATCGGGGGAGGTCGGGATGGCTACACCTTC.

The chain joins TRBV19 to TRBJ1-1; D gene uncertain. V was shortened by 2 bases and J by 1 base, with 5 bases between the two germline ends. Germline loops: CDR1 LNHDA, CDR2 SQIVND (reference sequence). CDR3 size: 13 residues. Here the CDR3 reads CASSISGNTEAFF. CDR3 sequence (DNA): TGTGCCAGTAGTATATCAGGGAACACTGAAGCTTTCTTT.

As DNA, the CDR3 is TGTGCCAGCAGGAGTCGGCGGGGGAGGAACACCGGGGAGCTGTTTTTT. Its protein product is CASRSRRGRNTGELFF. The rearrangement links TRBV11-1 to TRBJ2-2; 7 bases match TRBD2. V lost 6 bases and J lost 1; bases outside the gene matches: 8. This CDR3 has 16 amino acids. CDR1 is SGHAT, CDR2 FQDESV, per germline (reference sequence).

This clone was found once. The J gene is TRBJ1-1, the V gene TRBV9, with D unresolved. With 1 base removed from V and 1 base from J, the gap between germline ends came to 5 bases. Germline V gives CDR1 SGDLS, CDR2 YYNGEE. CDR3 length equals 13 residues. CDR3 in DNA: TGTGCCAGCAGCGTAAGCCGGAACACTGAAGCTTTCTTT. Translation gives CASSVSRNTEAFF.

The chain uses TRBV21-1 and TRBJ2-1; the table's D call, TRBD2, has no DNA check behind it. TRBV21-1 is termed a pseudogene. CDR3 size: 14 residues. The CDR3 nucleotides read TGTGCCAGCAGCGAGCGGGAGAGTTACAATGAGCAGTTCTTC. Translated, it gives CASSERESYNEQFF.

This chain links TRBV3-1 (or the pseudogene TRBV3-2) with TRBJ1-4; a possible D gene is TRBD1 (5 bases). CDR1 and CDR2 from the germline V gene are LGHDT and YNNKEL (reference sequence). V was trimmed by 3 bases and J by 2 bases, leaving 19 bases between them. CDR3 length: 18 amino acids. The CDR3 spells CASSQGPLRSATNEKLFF. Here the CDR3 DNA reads TGTGCCAGCAGCCAGGGGCCTCTAAGGTCGGCGACTAATGAAAAACTGTTTTTT.

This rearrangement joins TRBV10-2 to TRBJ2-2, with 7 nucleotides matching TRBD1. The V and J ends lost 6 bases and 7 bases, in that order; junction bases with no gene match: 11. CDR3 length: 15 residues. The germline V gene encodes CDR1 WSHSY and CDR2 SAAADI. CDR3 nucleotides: TGCGCCAGCAGCGCCGGGGCCTCAGGGGGCGGGGAGCTGTTTTTT. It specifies CASSAGASGGGELFF.

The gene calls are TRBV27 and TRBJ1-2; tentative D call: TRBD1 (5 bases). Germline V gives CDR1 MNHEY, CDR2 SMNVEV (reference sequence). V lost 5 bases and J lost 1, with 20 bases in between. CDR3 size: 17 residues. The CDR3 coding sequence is TGTGCCAGCAGTCCGGTAACTTTGGGACTGATTAACTATGGCTACACCTTC. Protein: CASSPVTLGLINYGYTF.

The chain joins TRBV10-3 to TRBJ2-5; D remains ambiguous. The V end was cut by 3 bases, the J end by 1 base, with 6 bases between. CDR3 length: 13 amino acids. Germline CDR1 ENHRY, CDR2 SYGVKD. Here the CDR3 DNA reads TGTGCCATCAGTGAAAGCCCCCAAGAGACCCAGTACTTC. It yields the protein CAISESPQETQYF.

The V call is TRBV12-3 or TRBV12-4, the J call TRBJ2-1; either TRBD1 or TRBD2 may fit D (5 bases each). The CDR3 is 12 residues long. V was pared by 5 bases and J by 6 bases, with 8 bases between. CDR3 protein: CASSRDLNEQFF. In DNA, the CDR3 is TGTGCCAGCAGTCGGGACCTCAATGAGCAGTTCTTC.

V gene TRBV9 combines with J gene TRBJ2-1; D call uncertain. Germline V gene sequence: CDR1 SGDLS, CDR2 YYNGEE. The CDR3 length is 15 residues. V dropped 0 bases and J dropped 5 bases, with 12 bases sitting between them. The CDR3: CASSVGRAQDNEQFF. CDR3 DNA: TGTGCCAGCAGCGTAGGTAGAGCCCAAGACAATGAGCAGTTCTTC.

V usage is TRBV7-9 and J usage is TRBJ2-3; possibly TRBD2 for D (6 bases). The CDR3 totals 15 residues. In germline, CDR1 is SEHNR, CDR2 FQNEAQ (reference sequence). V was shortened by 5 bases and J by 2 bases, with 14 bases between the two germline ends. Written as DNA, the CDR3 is TGTGCCAGCAGCCCGAAGGGACTTTCCACAGATACGCAGTATTTT. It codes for CASSPKGLSTDTQYF.

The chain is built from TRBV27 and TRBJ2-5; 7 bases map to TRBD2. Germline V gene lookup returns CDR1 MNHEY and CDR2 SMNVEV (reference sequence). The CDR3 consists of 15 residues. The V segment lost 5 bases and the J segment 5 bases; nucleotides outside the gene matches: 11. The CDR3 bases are TGTGCCAGCAGTAGGAGGTGGGGGAGGGAGGAGACCCAGTACTTC. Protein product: CASSRRWGREETQYF.